This entry lists 5 T cell receptor beta chains sequenced from one sample in a study of cytomegalovirus exposure and HLA in healthy donors. The PCR made use of 60 Vbeta and 13 Jbeta primers. Using immunoSEQ multiplex PCR, the repertoire was profiled, and TCRdb retains in-frame clones only, with some absent. Of 250,000 to 350,000 clones listed, around two thirds are singletons. Sequencing used PBMCs. All receptors derive from a female donor in good health and CMV-seronegative.

This rearrangement joins TRBV28 to TRBJ1-5, with D uncertain. The V end lost 8 bases, the J end lost 3 bases, and 14 bases lay between the germline ends. Germline-derived CDR1 and CDR2 are MDHEN and SYDVKM. This CDR3 contains 14 residues. The CDR3 loop is CASRRDLPNQPQHF. Here the CDR3 DNA reads TGTGCCAGCCGGAGGGATCTCCCCAATCAGCCCCAGCATTTT. The full variable domain, its missing parts supplied by reference TRBV28 and TRBJ1-5, is DVKVTQSSRYLVKRTGEKVFLECVQDMDHENMFWYRQDPGLGLRLIYFSYDVKMKEKGDIPEGYSVSREKKERFSLILESASTNQTSMYLCASRRDLPNQPQHFGDGTRLSIL.

The chain has TRBV7-2 and TRBJ2-7; TRBD2 aligns across 8 bases. Looked up from germline, CDR1 is SGHTA and CDR2 is FQGNSA. This CDR3 spans 15 amino acids. The ends lost 5 bases at V and 0 bases at J; junction bases unmatched: 6. CDR3 sequence reads: CASSPTGGSSYEQYF. The CDR3 nucleotides read TGTGCCAGCAGCCCGACGGGGGGGAGCTCCTACGAGCAGTACTTC.

The genes are TRBV5-1 and TRBJ1-4; the match to TRBD1 covers 10 bases. Per the germline V gene, CDR1 is SGHRS and CDR2 is YFSETQ. The CDR3 covers 16 residues. V dropped 3 bases and J dropped 5; count of bases not matched to a gene: 7. DNA of the CDR3: TGCGCCAGCAGCTGGACGCCGGGACAGGGGAATGAAAAACTGTTTTTT. Encoded protein: CASSWTPGQGNEKLFF.

This clone was detected only a few times. J is TRBJ2-1 and V is TRBV11-2, with TRBD2 matching over 9 bases. Trimming removed 2 bases from V and 9 bases from J; junction bases left unmatched: 5. CDR3 length equals 14 residues. Germline lookup yields CDR1 SGHAT and CDR2 FQNNGV. The CDR3 coding sequence is TGTGCCAGCAGCTTACTAGCGGGGTACGTTGAGCAGTTCTTC. This gives the protein CASSLLAGYVEQFF.

This rearrangement joins TRBV19 to TRBJ1-1; a weak D match, TRBD1 (5 bases). This CDR3 comprises 15 residues. V was cut by 5 bases and J by 1 base, with 14 bases left in between. Germline CDR1 reads LNHDA; CDR2 reads SQIVND (reference sequence). The CDR3 protein is CASSLQGVGNTEAFF. CDR3 sequence (DNA): TGTGCCAGTAGTCTCCAGGGCGTTGGGAACACTGAAGCTTTCTTT.